The rows below give T cell receptor beta chains drawn from one sample of a study of blood T cell repertoires in COVID-19. Some clones are missing from TCRdb's copy, which holds only in-frame ones; the method was immunoSEQ multiplex PCR. The table includes about 68,000 clones, approximately 85% detected once. Sequencing was performed on peripheral blood. Source of these receptors: a man in his forties or fifties with acute or convalescent COVID-19. Each CDR3 is given with its conserved first and last residue. D genes are given only for firm matches. A clone size is listed for some rows: how often the clone was seen (once, few, many), or a class if it is expanded.

V,J,size,D,CDR3,DNA
TRBV18,TRBJ1-1,few,-,CASSPTITGLNTEAFF,TGTGCCAGCTCGCCAACAATAACAGGGTTGAACACTGAAGCTTTCTTT
TRBV21-1,TRBJ2-1,-,-,CASSKPFDARGNEQFF,TGTGCCAGCAGCAAACCCTTCGACGCCAGGGGGAATGAGCAGTTCTTC
TRBV28,TRBJ2-7,-,TRBD1,CASRQGYIYEQYF,TGTGCCAGCAGACAGGGGTACATCTACGAGCAGTACTTC
TRBV28,TRBJ2-2,-,TRBD1,CASSPYRGAGTGELFF,TGTGCCAGCAGTCCCTACAGGGGGGCCGGAACCGGGGAGCTGTTTTTT
TRBV29-1,TRBJ1-6,-,TRBD1,CSARTGEGSPLHF,TGCAGCGCCCGCACAGGGGAAGGTTCACCCCTCCACTTT
TRBV2,TRBJ2-7,-,-,CASSVRRDPVEQYF,TGTGCCAGCAGTGTGCGCAGGGATCCGGTCGAGCAGTACTTC
TRBV6-5,TRBJ2-2,-,TRBD1,CASSYPLGQGDGELFF,TGTGCCAGCAGTTACCCCCTGGGACAGGGTGACGGGGAGCTGTTTTTT
TRBV9,TRBJ2-1,-,-,CASSGVAGSDNEQFF,TGTGCCAGCAGCGGGGTGGCAGGGTCGGACAATGAGCAGTTCTTC
TRBV9,TRBJ2-3,-,TRBD2,CASSAAGTTTDTQYF,TGTGCCAGCAGCGCCGCCGGGACTACCACAGATACGCAGTATTTT
TRBV6-5,TRBJ1-6,-,-,CASRGSPEGSPLHF,TGTGCCAGCAGGGGGTCGCCGGAGGGTTCACCCCTCCACTTT
TRBV3-1/TRBV3-2,TRBJ1-1,-,-,CASSHPTFGAGKGNTEAFF,TGTGCCAGCAGCCACCCCACCTTTGGGGCAGGGAAGGGGAACACTGAAGCTTTCTTT
TRBV6-5,TRBJ1-1,-,-,CASSRVDWNTEAFF,TGTGCCAGCTCGAGGGTCGACTGGAACACTGAAGCTTTCTTT
TRBV7-3,TRBJ2-1,-,TRBD2,CASSFSSGGTHSYNEQFF,TGTGCCAGCAGCTTCTCTAGCGGGGGAACGCACTCCTACAATGAGCAGTTCTTC
TRBV7-6,TRBJ2-3,-,-,CASSPLRGSDTQYF,TGTGCCAGCAGCCCACTCAGAGGCTCAGATACGCAGTATTTT
TRBV5-4,TRBJ2-4,-,TRBD1,CASSPMGQGSTIQYF,TGTGCCAGCAGCCCAATGGGACAGGGGTCGACCATTCAGTACTTC
TRBV3-1/TRBV3-2,TRBJ1-3,-,-,CASSQDEVGGNTIYF,TGTGCCAGCAGCCAAGACGAGGTAGGCGGAAACACCATATATTTT
TRBV6-6,TRBJ2-5,-,TRBD2,CASSYPTTTSVETQYF,TGTGCCAGCAGTTACCCAACGACAACTAGCGTGGAGACCCAGTACTTC
TRBV9,TRBJ2-7,once,-,CASSVVDVGEQYF,TGTGCCAGCAGCGTAGTTGACGTCGGGGAGCAGTACTTC
TRBV18,TRBJ2-3,-,-,CASSPWLGATDTQYF,TGTGCCAGCTCACCCTGGTTGGGGGCAACTGATACGCAGTATTTT
TRBV24-1,TRBJ2-7,-,-,CATSQQGEAYEQYF,TGTGCCACCAGCCAACAGGGAGAGGCCTACGAGCAGTACTTC
TRBV6-5,TRBJ2-7,-,-,CASSYSSVGVREQYF,TGTGCCAGCAGTTACTCGAGTGTCGGGGTGAGGGAGCAGTACTTC
TRBV30,TRBJ2-7,-,-,CAWSGGGAYEQYF,TGTGCCTGGAGTGGAGGGGGGGCCTACGAGCAGTACTTC
TRBV14,TRBJ1-1,-,-,CASSQAPQGWAEAFF,TGTGCCAGCAGCCAAGCTCCCCAGGGTTGGGCTGAAGCTTTCTTT
TRBV21-1,TRBJ1-5,-,-,CASSKSGGNSNQPQHF,TGTGCCAGCAGCAAGAGCGGGGGCAATAGCAATCAGCCCCAGCATTTT
TRBV11-2,TRBJ2-1,-,TRBD2,CASSLAGGPRYEQFF,TGTGCCAGCAGCTTAGCGGGGGGGCCGCGGTATGAGCAGTTCTTC
TRBV5-4,TRBJ1-2,once,-,CASSSRGDDYGYTF,TGTGCCAGCAGCTCCCGGGGAGATGACTATGGCTACACCTTC
TRBV4-2,TRBJ1-3,medium-sized,-,CASSQDNAAAGVGNTIYF,TGTGCCAGCAGCCAAGATAACGCCGCGGCAGGGGTGGGGAACACCATATATTTT
TRBV9,TRBJ2-1,-,-,CASSVGGEPNNEQFF,TGTGCCAGCAGCGTAGGCGGGGAACCTAACAATGAGCAGTTCTTC
TRBV4-1,TRBJ1-6,few,TRBD1,CASSPTGGETQSSYNSPLHF,TGCGCCAGCAGCCCTACAGGGGGGGAGACTCAAAGCTCCTATAATTCACCCCTCCACTTT
TRBV11-2,TRBJ2-7,-,-,CASRIAGAHEQYF,TGTGCCAGCAGGATAGCAGGGGCCCACGAGCAGTACTTC
TRBV24-1,TRBJ2-3,-,TRBD2,CATGGRVRKTDTQYF,TGTGCCACCGGAGGGAGGGTCAGGAAGACAGATACGCAGTATTTT
TRBV27,TRBJ1-3,-,-,CASSLYAPGLDSGNTIYF,TGTGCCAGCAGTTTATATGCCCCAGGATTAGACTCTGGAAACACCATATATTTT
TRBV9,TRBJ2-3,-,TRBD2,CASSVLAGTTDTQYF,TGTGCCAGCAGCGTCTTAGCGGGGACCACAGATACGCAGTATTTT
TRBV5-4,TRBJ2-5,-,TRBD1,CASSLAGTGVQETQYF,TGTGCCAGCAGCTTGGCTGGGACAGGTGTCCAAGAGACCCAGTACTTC
TRBV2,TRBJ1-6,-,TRBD1,CASSEGQYNSPLHF,TGTGCCAGCAGTGAGGGACAGTATAATTCACCCCTCCACTTT
TRBV4-1,TRBJ2-5,-,TRBD1,CASSLEGQGVETQYF,TGCGCCAGCAGCCTAGAAGGACAGGGGGTGGAGACCCAGTACTTC
TRBV14,TRBJ2-3,-,-,CASSPTRHLQGWPTDTQYF,TGTGCCAGCAGCCCCACCAGGCACCTACAGGGTTGGCCCACAGATACGCAGTATTTT
TRBV5-8,TRBJ1-1,-,-,CASSLPGRTVNTEAFF,TGTGCCAGCAGCTTGCCCGGGAGAACGGTGAACACTGAAGCTTTCTTT
TRBV11-3,TRBJ2-1,-,-,CASSLDRGLYNEQFF,TGTGCCAGCAGCTTAGATAGGGGCCTCTACAATGAGCAGTTCTTC
TRBV6-5,TRBJ1-6,once,-,CASSYERTARVSPLHF,TGTGCCAGCAGTTACGAGAGGACAGCGCGGGTATCACCCCTCCACTTT
TRBV24-1,TRBJ2-7,-,-,CATSENSYEQYF,TGTGCCACCAGTGAAAACAGCTACGAGCAGTACTTC
TRBV11-1,TRBJ1-2,-,TRBD1,CASSPNRGDYGYTF,TGTGCCAGCAGCCCAAACAGGGGAGACTATGGCTACACCTTC
TRBV27,TRBJ2-7,-,-,CASSFAGSYEQYF,TGTGCCAGCAGTTTTGCGGGTTCCTACGAGCAGTACTTC
TRBV2,TRBJ1-1,medium-sized,-,CASSWSYTEAFF,TGTGCCAGCAGCTGGAGTTATACTGAAGCTTTCTTT
TRBV2,TRBJ1-6,-,TRBD1,CASGGQPNSPLHF,TGTGCCAGCGGGGGACAGCCTAATTCACCCCTCCACTTT